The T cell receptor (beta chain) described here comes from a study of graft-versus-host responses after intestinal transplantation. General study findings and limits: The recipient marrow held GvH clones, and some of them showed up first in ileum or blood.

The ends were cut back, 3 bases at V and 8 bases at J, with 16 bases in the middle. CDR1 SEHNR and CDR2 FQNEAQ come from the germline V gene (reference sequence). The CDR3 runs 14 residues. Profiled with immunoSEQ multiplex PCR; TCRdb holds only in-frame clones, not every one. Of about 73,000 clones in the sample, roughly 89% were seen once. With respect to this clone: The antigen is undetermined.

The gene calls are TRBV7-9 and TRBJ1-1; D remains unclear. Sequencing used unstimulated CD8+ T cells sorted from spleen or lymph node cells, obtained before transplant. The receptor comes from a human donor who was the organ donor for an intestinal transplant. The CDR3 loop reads CASSFKAGNGEAFF. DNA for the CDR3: TGTGCCAGCAGCTTTAAGGCGGGGAACGGCGAAGCTTTCTTT.